This passage covers 3 T cell receptor beta chains from one sample sequenced in a study of beta chain features in type 1 diabetes. Every isolated RNA sample was fully reverse transcribed, so sequencing captured expressed TCRB transcripts. Assay used: immunoSEQ multiplex PCR; TCRdb lists only in-frame clones, some missing. The profile shows tens of thousands of clones, over 50% of them singletons. Source material: Tregs from blood. These receptors were obtained from a woman younger than 35 in good health.

This clone has only a few counts. The rearrangement uses TRBV7-2 and TRBJ2-5; D remains unclear. This CDR3 is 14 amino acids long. The V gene's germline CDR1 is SGHTA and CDR2 FQGNSA. Trimming shortened V by 1 base and J by 1 base, and 7 bases separated the two germline ends. For the CDR3, the DNA is TGTGCCAGCAGCTTAGGGCGGAGCCAAGAGACCCAGTACTTC. Residues: CASSLGRSQETQYF.

The table lists this clone with a few counts. This chain joins TRBV11-2 and TRBJ2-3; D not certain. Germline-derived CDR1 and CDR2 are SGHAT and FQNNGV. Deletions cut 5 bases from V and 2 bases from J, with 11 bases between. The CDR3 covers 14 residues. CDR3 in amino acids: CASSLSLYTDTQYF. The DNA of the CDR3 is TGTGCCAGCAGCCTCTCCTTATACACAGATACGCAGTATTTT.

This clone appeared a few times. This chain connects TRBV7-9 to TRBJ1-4; no firm D call. CDR1 SEHNR and CDR2 FQNEAQ come from the germline V gene (reference sequence). The CDR3 is made up of 14 amino acids. Trimming took 3 bases from V and 5 from J, leaving 10 bases between them. The CDR3 nucleotides are TGTGCCAGCAGCTTGGTGTCGGGAAATGAAAAACTGTTTTTT. Encoded protein: CASSLVSGNEKLFF. Based on the CDR3 plus reference TRBV7-9 and TRBJ1-4, the full variable domain is DTGVSQNPRHKITKRGQNVTFRCDPISEHNRLYWYRQTLGQGPEFLTYFQNEAQLEKSRLLSDRFSAERPKGSFSTLEIQRTEQGDSAMYLCASSLVSGNEKLFFGSGTQLSVL.